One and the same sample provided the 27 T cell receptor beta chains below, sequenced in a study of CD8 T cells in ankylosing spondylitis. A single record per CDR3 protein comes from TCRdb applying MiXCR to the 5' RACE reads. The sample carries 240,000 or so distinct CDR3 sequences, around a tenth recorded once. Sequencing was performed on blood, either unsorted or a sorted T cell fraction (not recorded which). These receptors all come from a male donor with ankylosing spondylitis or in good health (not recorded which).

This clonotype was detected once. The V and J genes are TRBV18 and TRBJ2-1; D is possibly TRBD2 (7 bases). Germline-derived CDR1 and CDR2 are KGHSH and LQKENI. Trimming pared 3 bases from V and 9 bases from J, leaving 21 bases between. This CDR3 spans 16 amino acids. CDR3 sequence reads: CASSPQGRGVSGEQFF. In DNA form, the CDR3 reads TGTGCCAGCTCACCCCAGGGGAGGGGAGTCTCGGGTGAGCAGTTCTTC. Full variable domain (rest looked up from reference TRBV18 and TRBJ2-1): NAGVMQNPRHLVRRRGQEARLRCSPMKGHSHVYWYRQLPEEGLKFMVYLQKENIIDESGMPKERFSAEFPKEGPSILRIQQVVRGDSAAYFCASSPQGRGVSGEQFFGPGTRLTVL.

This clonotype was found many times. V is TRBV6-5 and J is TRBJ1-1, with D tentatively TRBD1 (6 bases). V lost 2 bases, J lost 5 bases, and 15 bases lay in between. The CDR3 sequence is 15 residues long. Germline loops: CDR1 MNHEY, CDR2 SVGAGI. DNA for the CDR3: TGTGCCAGCAGTTACGCCACAGGGTTGCGTACTGAAGCTTTCTTT. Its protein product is CASSYATGLRTEAFF.

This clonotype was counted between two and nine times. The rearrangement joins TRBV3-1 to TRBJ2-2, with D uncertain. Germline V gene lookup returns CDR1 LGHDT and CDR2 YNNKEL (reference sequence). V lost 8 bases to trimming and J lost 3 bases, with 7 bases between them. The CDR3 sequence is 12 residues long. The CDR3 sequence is CASRGYTGELFF. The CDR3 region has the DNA TGTGCCAGCCGTGGCTACACCGGGGAGCTGTTTTTT.

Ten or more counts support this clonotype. The CDR3 DNA reads as TGCAGTGCCACACCAAACAGGGACACCGGGGAGCTGTTTTTT. This gives the protein CSATPNRDTGELFF. The J gene is TRBJ2-2, the V gene TRBV20-1, with a tentative D call TRBD1 (6 bases). Per germline, CDR1 DFQATT and CDR2 SNEGSKA (reference sequence). The length of the CDR3 is 14 residues. Trimming removed 6 bases from V and 3 bases from J, with 14 bases in between.

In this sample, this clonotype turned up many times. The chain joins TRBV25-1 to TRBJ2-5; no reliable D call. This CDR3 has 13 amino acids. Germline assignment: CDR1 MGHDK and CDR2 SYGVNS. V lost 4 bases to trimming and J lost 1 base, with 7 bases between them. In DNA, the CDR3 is TGTGCCAGCAGTGTCCCAGCCCAAGAGACCCAGTACTTC. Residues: CASSVPAQETQYF. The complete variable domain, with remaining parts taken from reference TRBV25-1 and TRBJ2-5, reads EADIYQTPRYLVIGTGKKITLECSQTMGHDKMYWYQQDPGMELHLIHYSYGVNSTEKGDLSSESTVSRIRTEHFPLTLESARPSHTSQYLCASSVPAQETQYFGPGTRLLVL.

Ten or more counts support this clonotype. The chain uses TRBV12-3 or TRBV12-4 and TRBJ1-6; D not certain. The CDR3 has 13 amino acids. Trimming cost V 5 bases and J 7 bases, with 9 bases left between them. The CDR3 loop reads CASSPHFNSPLHF. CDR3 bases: TGTGCCAGCAGTCCCCACTTCAATTCACCCCTCCACTTT.

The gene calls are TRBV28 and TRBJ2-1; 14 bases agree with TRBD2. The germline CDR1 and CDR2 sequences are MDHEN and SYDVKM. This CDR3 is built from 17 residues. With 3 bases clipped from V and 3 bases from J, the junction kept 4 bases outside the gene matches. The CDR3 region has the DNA TGTGCCAGCAGTTTCGGGACTAGCGGGAGTGTCTACAATGAGCAGTTCTTC. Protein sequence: CASSFGTSGSVYNEQFF.

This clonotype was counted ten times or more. The CDR3 sequence: CAISEWETSYEQYF. CDR3 in DNA: TGTGCCATCAGTGAGTGGGAAACTTCCTACGAGCAGTACTTC. The chain combines TRBV10-3 with TRBJ2-7; D not resolved. Deletions cut 1 base from V and 1 base from J, with 8 bases between. The CDR3 is 14 residues long. Per the germline V gene, CDR1 is ENHRY and CDR2 is SYGVKD.

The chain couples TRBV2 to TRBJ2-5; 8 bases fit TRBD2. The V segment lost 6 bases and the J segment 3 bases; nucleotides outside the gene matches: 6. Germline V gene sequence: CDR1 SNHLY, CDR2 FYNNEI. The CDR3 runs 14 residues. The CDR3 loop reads CASRVSGVEETQYF. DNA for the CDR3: TGTGCCAGCAGAGTTAGCGGGGTGGAAGAGACCCAGTACTTC.

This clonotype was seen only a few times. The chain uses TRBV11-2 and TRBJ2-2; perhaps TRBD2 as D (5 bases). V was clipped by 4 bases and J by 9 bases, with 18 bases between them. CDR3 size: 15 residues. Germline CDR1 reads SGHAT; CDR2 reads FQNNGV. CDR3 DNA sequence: TGTGCCAGCAGCTCCCGCAAGAGGGTTAATCGGGAGCTGTTTTTT. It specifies CASSSRKRVNRELFF.

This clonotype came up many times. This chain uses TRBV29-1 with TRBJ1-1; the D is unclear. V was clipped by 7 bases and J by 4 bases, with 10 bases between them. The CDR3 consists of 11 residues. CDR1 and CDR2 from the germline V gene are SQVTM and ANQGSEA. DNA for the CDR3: TGCAGCGGTCGGGCCGGCACTGAAGCTTTCTTT. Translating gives CSGRAGTEAFF.

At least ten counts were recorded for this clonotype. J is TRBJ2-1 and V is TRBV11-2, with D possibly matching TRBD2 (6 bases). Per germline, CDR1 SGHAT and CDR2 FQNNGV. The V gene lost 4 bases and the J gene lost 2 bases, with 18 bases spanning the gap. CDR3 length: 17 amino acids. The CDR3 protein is CASSSLTGRKAYNEQFF. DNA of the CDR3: TGTGCCAGCAGCTCCCTAACCGGGAGAAAGGCCTACAATGAGCAGTTCTTC.

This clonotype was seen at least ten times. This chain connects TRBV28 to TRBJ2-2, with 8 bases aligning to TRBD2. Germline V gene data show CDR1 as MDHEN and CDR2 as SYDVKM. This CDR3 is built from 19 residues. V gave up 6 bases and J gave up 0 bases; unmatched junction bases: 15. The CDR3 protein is CASRGAASGYQPNTGELFF. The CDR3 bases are TGTGCCAGCAGGGGTGCGGCTAGCGGGTACCAACCGAACACCGGGGAGCTGTTTTTT.

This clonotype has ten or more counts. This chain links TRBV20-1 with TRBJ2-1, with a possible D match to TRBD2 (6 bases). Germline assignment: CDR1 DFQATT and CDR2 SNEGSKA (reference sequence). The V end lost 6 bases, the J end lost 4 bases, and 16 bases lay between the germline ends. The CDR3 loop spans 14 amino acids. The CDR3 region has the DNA TGCAGTGCCACGCCGCGGGGCTCATACAATGAGCAGTTCTTC. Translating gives CSATPRGSYNEQFF.

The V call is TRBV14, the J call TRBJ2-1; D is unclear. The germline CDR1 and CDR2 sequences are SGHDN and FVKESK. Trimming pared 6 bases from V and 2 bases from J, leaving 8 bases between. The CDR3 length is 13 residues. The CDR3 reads CASSANPYNEQFF. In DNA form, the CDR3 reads TGTGCCAGCAGTGCTAATCCCTACAATGAGCAGTTCTTC.

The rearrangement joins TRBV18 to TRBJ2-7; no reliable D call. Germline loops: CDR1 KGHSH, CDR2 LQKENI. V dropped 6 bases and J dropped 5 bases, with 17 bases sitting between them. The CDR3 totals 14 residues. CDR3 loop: CASSPTLGQDEQYF. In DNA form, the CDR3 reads TGTGCCAGCTCGCCAACCCTTGGGCAGGACGAGCAGTACTTC.

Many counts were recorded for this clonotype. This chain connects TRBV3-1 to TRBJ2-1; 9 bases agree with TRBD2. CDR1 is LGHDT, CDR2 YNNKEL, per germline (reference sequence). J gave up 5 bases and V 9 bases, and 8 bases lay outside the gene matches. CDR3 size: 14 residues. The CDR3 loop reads CARTSGLHHNEQFF. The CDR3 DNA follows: TGTGCCAGAACTAGCGGGCTACACCACAATGAGCAGTTCTTC.

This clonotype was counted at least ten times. CDR3 nucleotide sequence: TGTGCCAGCAGCCTAACGCTAGCGTCGGATACGCAGTATTTT. It specifies CASSLTLASDTQYF. This chain connects TRBV7-9 to TRBJ2-3; TRBD2 might be the D (6 bases). Trimming took 5 bases from V and 6 from J, leaving 15 bases between them. This CDR3 region has 14 residues. Germline values: CDR1 SEHNR, CDR2 FQNEAQ (reference sequence).

CDR3 coding DNA: TGTGCCAGCAGTCGAGGAATGGGGGAGGCCAATGAGCAGTTCTTC. This gives the protein CASSRGMGEANEQFF. The chain carries TRBV6-1 and TRBJ2-1, with a weak D call TRBD2 (6 bases). CDR3 length equals 15 residues. Trimming took off 5 bases at V and 6 bases at J, with 17 bases between the two ends. CDR1 MNHNS and CDR2 SASEGT come from the germline V gene.

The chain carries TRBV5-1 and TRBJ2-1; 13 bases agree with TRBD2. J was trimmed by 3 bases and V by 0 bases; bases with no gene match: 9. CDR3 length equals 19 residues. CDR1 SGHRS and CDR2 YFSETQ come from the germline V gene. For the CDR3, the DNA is TGCGCCAGCAGCTTGGGACTAGCGGGAGGAACTAGGGTCTACAATGAGCAGTTCTTC. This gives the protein CASSLGLAGGTRVYNEQFF.

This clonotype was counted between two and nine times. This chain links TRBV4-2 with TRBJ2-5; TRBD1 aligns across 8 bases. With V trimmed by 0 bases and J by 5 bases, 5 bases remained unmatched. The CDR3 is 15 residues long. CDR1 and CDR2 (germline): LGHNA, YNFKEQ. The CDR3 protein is CASSQDRGPGETQYF. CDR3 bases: TGTGCCAGCAGCCAAGACAGGGGGCCGGGGGAGACCCAGTACTTC.

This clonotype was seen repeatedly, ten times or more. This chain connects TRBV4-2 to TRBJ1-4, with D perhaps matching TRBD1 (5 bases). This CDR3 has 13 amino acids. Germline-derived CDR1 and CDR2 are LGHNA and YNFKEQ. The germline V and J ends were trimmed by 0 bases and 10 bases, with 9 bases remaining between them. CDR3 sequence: CASSQEWQGKLFF. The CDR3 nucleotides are TGTGCCAGCAGCCAAGAGTGGCAGGGAAAACTGTTTTTT.

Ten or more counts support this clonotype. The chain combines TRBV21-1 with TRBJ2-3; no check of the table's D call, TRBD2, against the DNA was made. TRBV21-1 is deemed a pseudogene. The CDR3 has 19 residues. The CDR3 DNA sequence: TGTGCCAGCAGCAAAGAGCTCGCTAGCGGGAGGGCCTGCACAGATACGCAGTATTTT. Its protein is CASSKELASGRACTDTQYF.

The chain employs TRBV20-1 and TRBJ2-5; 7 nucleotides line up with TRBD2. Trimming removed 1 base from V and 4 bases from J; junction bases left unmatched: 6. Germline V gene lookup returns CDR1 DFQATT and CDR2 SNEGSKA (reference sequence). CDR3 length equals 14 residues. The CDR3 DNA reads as TGCAGTGCTAGAGGAGCCCCGGGGGGAGAGACCCAGTACTTC. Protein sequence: CSARGAPGGETQYF.

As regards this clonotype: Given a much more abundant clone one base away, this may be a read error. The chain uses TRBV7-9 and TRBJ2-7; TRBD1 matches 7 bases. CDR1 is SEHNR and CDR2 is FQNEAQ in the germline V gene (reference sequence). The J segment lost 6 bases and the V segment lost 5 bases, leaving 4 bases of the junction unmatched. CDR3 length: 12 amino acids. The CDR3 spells CASSRTGVEQYF. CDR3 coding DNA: TGTGCCAGCAGCCGTACAGGGGTCGAGCAGTACTTC.

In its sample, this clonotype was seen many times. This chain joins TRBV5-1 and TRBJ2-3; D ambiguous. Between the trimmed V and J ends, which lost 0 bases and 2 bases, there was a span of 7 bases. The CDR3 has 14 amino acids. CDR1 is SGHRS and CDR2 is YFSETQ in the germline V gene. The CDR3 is CASSLGLLTDTQYF. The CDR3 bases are TGCGCCAGCAGCTTGGGGCTACTCACAGATACGCAGTATTTT. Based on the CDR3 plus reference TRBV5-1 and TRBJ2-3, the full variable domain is KAGVTQTPRYLIKTRGQQVTLSCSPISGHRSVSWYQQTPGQGLQFLFEYFSETQRNKGNFPGRFSGRQFSNSRSEMNVSTLELGDSALYLCASSLGLLTDTQYFGPGTRLTVL.

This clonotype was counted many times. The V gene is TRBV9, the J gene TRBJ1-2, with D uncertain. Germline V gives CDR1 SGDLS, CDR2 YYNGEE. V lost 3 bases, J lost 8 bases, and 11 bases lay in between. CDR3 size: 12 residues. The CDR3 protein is CASSGQVLGYTF. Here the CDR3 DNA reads TGTGCCAGCAGCGGACAAGTCTTGGGCTACACCTTC. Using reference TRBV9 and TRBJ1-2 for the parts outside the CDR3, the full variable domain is DSGVTQTPKHLITATGQRVTLRCSPRSGDLSVYWYQQSLDQGLQFLIQYYNGEERAKGNILERFSAQQFPDLHSELNLSSLELGDSALYFCASSGQVLGYTFGSGTRLTVV.